Described below is a single T cell receptor beta chain sequence and its context. Between the trimmed V and J ends, which lost 4 bases and 0 bases, there was a span of 16 bases. Germline values: CDR1 SGHRS, CDR2 YFSETQ. The CDR3 spans 16 residues. Then a second PCR, running roughly 7 to 11 cycles, was carried out with a sample-barcoded 5' primer and a J-beta primer mix. TCRdb ran MiXCR on the 5' RACE reads and lists one entry per CDR3 protein. The table records about 760,000 distinct CDR3 sequences, more than 20% of them present only once. The data derive from a study of blood T cells in healthy people across ages. These sequences were also reported in another study, on T cells of mothers and their children.

The sequencing input was blood. The chain employs TRBV5-1 and TRBJ1-2; TRBD1 might be the D (5 bases). The TCR originated in a boy aged 5-17 years in good health. The CDR3 DNA sequence: TGCGCCAGCAGCCCGGCGGCAGGGACTACTAACTATGGCTACACCTTC. Its protein is CASSPAAGTTNYGYTF.